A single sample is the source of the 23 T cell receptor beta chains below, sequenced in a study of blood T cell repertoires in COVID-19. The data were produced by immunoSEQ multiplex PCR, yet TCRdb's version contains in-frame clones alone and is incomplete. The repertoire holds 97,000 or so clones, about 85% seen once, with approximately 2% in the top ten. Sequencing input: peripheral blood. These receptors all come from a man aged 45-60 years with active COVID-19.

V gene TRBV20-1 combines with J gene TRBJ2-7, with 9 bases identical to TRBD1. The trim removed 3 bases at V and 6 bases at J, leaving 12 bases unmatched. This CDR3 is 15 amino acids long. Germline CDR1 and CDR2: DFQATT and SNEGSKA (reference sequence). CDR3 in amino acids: CSASRRDRVFSEQYF. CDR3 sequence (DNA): TGCAGTGCTAGTCGACGGGACAGGGTGTTCTCCGAGCAGTACTTC.

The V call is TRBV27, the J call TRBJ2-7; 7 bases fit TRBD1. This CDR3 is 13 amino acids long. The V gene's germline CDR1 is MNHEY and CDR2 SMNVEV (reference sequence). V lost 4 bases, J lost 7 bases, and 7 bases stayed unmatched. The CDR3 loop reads CASSSIGTDEQYF. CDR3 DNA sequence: TGTGCCAGCAGTTCCATAGGGACAGATGAGCAGTACTTC.

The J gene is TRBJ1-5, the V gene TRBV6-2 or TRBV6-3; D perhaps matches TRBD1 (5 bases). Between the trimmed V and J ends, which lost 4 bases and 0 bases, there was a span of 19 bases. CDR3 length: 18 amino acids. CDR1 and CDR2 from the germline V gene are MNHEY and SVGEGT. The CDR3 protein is CASSFPGLARASNQPQHF. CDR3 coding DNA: TGTGCCAGCAGTTTCCCCGGGTTGGCCAGGGCTAGCAATCAGCCCCAGCATTTT.

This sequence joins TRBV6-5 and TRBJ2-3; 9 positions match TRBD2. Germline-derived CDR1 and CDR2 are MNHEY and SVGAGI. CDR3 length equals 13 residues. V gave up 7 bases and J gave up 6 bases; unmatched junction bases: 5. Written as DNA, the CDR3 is TGTGCCAGCATCCCTCTAGCGGGGGATACGCAGTATTTT. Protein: CASIPLAGDTQYF.

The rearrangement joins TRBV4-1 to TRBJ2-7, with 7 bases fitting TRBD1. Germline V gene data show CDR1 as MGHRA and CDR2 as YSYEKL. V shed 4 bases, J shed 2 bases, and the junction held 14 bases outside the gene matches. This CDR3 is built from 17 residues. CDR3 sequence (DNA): TGCGCCAGCAGCCTTCAACTTACAGGGGTACCCCCCTACGAGCAGTACTTC. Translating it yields CASSLQLTGVPPYEQYF.

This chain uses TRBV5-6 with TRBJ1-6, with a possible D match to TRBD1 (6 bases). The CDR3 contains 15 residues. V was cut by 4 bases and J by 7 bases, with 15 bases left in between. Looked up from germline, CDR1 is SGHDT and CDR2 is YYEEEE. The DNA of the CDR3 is TGTGCCAGCAGCGGACTCAGGGGCAGGAATTCACCCCTCCACTTT. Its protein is CASSGLRGRNSPLHF.

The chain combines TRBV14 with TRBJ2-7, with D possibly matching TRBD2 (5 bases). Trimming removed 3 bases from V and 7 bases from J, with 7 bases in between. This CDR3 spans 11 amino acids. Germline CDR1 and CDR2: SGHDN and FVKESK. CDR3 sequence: CASSHSGEQYF. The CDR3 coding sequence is TGTGCCAGCAGCCACTCGGGAGAGCAGTACTTC.

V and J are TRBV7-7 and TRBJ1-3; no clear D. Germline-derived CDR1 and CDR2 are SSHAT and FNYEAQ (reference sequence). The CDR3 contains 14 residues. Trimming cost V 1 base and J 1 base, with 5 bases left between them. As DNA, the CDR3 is TGTGCCAGCAGCTTAGGTCCTTCTGGAAACACCATATATTTT. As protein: CASSLGPSGNTIYF. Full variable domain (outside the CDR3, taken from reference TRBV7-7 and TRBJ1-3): GAGVSQSPRYKVTKRGQDVTLRCDPISSHATLYWYQQALGQGPEFLTYFNYEAQPDKSGLPSDRFSAERPEGSISTLTIQRTEQRDSAMYRCASSLGPSGNTIYFGEGSWLTVV.

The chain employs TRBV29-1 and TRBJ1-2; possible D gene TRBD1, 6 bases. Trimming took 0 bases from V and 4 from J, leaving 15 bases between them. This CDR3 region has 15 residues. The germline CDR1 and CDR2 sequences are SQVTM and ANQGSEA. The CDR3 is CSVEDPGGAGYGYTF. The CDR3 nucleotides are TGCAGCGTTGAAGATCCGGGGGGCGCGGGCTATGGCTACACCTTC.

This CDR3 is CASSPAPPRGGATQYF. CDR3 in DNA: TGTGCCAGCTCACCAGCCCCCCCTCGGGGGGGGGCTACGCAGTATTTT. The rearrangement links TRBV18 to TRBJ2-3, with TRBD2 matching over 8 bases. CDR3 length: 16 amino acids. Germline loops: CDR1 KGHSH, CDR2 LQKENI. V lost 2 bases and J lost 8; bases outside the gene matches: 12.

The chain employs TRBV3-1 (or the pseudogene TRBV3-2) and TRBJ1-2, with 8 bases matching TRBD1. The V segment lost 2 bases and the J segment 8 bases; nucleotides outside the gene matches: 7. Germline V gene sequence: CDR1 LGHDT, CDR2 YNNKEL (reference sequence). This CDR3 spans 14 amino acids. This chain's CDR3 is CASSQRDRRGGYTF. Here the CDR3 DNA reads TGTGCCAGCAGCCAAAGGGACAGGAGAGGAGGCTACACCTTC.

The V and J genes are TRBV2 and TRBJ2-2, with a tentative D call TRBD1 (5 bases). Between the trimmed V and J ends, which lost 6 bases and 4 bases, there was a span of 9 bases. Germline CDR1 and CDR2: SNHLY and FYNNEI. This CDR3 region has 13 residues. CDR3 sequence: CASSDSFTGELFF. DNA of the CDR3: TGTGCCAGCAGCGACAGTTTCACCGGGGAGCTGTTTTTT.

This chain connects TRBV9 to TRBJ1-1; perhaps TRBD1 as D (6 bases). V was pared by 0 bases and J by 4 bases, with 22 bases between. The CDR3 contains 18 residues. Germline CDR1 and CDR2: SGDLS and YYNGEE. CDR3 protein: CASSVVDGQMAGGTEAFF. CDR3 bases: TGTGCCAGCAGCGTAGTCGATGGACAGATGGCTGGCGGCACTGAAGCTTTCTTT.

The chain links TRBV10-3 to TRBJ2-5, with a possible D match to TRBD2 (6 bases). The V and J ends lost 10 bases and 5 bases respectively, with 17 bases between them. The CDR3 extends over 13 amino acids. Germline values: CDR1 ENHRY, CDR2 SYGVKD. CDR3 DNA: TGTGCCACTACAGGCGGGGTGCGCGAGACCCAGTACTTC. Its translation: CATTGGVRETQYF.

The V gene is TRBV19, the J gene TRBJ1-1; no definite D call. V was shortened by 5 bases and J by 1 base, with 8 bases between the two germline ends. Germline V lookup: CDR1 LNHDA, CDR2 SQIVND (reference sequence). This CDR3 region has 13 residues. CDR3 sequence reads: CASSFYRNTEAFF. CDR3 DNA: TGTGCCAGTAGTTTCTACAGGAACACTGAAGCTTTCTTT.

This chain's CDR3 is CASIGRGGGTYNEQFF. The DNA for the CDR3 is TGTGCCAGCATAGGGCGAGGGGGGGGGACCTACAATGAGCAGTTCTTC. The J gene is TRBJ2-1, the V gene TRBV7-2, with a possible D match to TRBD2 (7 bases). This CDR3 region has 16 residues. CDR1 and CDR2 (germline): SGHTA, FQGNSA. V lost 7 bases and J 2 bases, leaving 18 bases between the germline ends.

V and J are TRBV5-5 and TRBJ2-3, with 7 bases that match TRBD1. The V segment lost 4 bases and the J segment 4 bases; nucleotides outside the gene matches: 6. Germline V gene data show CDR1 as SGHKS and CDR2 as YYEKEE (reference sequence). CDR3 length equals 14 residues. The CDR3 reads CASSVDREADTQYF. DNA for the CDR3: TGTGCCAGCAGCGTTGACAGGGAAGCAGATACGCAGTATTTT.

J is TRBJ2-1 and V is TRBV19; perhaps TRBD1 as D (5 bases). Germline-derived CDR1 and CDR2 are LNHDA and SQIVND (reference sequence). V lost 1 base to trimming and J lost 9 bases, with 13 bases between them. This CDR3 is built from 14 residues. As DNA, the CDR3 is TGTGCCAGTAGTATAGGAAGGGGATTTGGTGAGCAGTTCTTC. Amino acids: CASSIGRGFGEQFF.

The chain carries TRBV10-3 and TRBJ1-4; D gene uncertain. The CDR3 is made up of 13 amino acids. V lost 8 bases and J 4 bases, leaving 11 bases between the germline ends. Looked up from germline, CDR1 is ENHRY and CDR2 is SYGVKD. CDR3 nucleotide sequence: TGTGCCATCTCGGCAGGTTTTAATGAAAAACTGTTTTTT. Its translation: CAISAGFNEKLFF.

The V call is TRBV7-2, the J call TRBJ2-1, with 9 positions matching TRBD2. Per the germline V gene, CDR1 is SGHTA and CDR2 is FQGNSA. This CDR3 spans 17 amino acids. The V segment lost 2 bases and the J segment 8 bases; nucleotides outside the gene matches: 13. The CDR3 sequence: CASSLTLGGGASYEQFF. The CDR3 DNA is TGTGCCAGCAGCTTAACTCTTGGCGGGGGGGCTTCTTATGAGCAGTTCTTC.

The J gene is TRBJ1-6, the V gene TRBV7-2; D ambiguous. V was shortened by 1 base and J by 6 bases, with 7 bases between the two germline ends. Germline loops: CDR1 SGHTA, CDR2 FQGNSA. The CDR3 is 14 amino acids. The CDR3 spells CASSLEQLNSPLHF. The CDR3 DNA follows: TGTGCCAGCAGCTTAGAACAGCTTAATTCACCCCTCCACTTT.

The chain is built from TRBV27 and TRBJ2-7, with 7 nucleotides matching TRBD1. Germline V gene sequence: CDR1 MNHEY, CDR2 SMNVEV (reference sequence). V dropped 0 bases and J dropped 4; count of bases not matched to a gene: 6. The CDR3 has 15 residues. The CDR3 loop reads CASSLSQAGGYEQYF. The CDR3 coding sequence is TGTGCCAGCAGTTTATCGCAGGCAGGGGGTTACGAGCAGTACTTC.

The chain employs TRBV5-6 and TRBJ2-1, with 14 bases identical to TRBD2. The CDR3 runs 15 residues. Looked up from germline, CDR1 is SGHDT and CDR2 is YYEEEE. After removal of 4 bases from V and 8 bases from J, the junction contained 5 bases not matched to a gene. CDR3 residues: CASSARLAGGYEQFF. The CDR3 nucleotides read TGTGCCAGCAGCGCCCGACTAGCGGGGGGGTATGAGCAGTTCTTC.